This T cell receptor (beta chain) was recovered during a study of blood T cell repertoires in COVID-19. Repertoires were generated with immunoSEQ multiplex PCR, while TCRdb's copy carries only in-frame clones and drops some. In the table there are just over 300,000 clones, about 85% of which are singletons. The sample consisted of peripheral blood. The TCR sequence derives from a man younger than 35 with active or convalescent COVID-19.

The CDR3 is CAISVGPGQGGNTIYF. The DNA of the CDR3 is TGTGCCATCAGTGTAGGTCCCGGACAGGGAGGAAACACCATATATTTT. The chain employs TRBV10-3 and TRBJ1-3, with 8 positions matching TRBD1. CDR1 is ENHRY, CDR2 SYGVKD, per germline. The ends lost 4 bases at V and 4 bases at J; junction bases unmatched: 9. CDR3 length equals 16 residues.